These T cell receptor beta chains were read from a single sample in a study of identical twins. TCRdb re-called the 5' RACE reads through MiXCR, storing one row per CDR3 protein. Of 350,000 to 500,000 distinct CDR3 sequences detected, about 18% appear once; the ten largest clones hold 12%. Material: naive T cells sorted from blood. These receptors were collected from a man aged 50 or older in good health. Each CDR3 is given with its conserved first and last residue. A D gene is named only where the DNA matches it firmly. Part of the rows lack a size; the others show once, few, many or a class for expanded clones.

v_call: TRBV5-5
j_call: TRBJ2-5
clone_size: .
d_call: TRBD2
cdr3_length: 14
cdr3_aa: CASSWDYSSETQYF
cdr3_nt: TGTGCCAGCAGCTGGGACTACAGCTCAGAGACCCAGTACTTC

v_call: TRBV7-8
j_call: TRBJ2-3
clone_size: .
d_call: .
cdr3_length: 16
cdr3_aa: CASSLGGRGRTDTQYF
cdr3_nt: TGTGCCAGCAGCTTAGGTGGGCGGGGGCGCACAGATACGCAGTATTTT

v_call: TRBV7-2
j_call: TRBJ2-1
clone_size: .
d_call: TRBD2
cdr3_length: 15
cdr3_aa: CASSLSRRGGHEQFF
cdr3_nt: TGTGCCAGCAGCCTCTCCCGGCGGGGGGGCCATGAGCAGTTCTTC

v_call: TRBV5-5
j_call: TRBJ1-2
clone_size: few
d_call: TRBD1
cdr3_length: 13
cdr3_aa: CASSMTGEYGYTF
cdr3_nt: TGTGCCAGCAGCATGACAGGGGAGTATGGCTACACCTTC

v_call: TRBV29-1
j_call: TRBJ2-7
clone_size: .
d_call: TRBD1
cdr3_length: 15
cdr3_aa: CSVEGRSGGTYEQYF
cdr3_nt: TGCAGCGTTGAAGGTCGGTCAGGGGGTACGTACGAGCAGTACTTC

v_call: TRBV5-1
j_call: TRBJ1-5
clone_size: many
d_call: .
cdr3_length: 14
cdr3_aa: CASSLGGGNQPQHF
cdr3_nt: TGCGCCAGCAGCTTGGGTGGGGGCAATCAGCCCCAGCATTTT

v_call: TRBV20-1
j_call: TRBJ2-5
clone_size: few
d_call: TRBD2
cdr3_length: 14
cdr3_aa: CSARGGLAGETQYF
cdr3_nt: TGCAGTGCTAGAGGGGGACTAGCGGGAGAGACCCAGTACTTC

v_call: TRBV28
j_call: TRBJ2-5
clone_size: .
d_call: .
cdr3_length: 13
cdr3_aa: CASSFNGVETQYF
cdr3_nt: TGTGCCAGCAGTTTTAACGGAGTGGAGACCCAGTACTTC

v_call: TRBV27
j_call: TRBJ2-4
clone_size: .
d_call: TRBD1
cdr3_length: 20
cdr3_aa: CASSFLPYPGQELAKNIQYF
cdr3_nt: TGTGCCAGCAGTTTCCTCCCCTACCCCGGACAGGAACTAGCCAAAAACATTCAGTACTTC

v_call: TRBV12-3/TRBV12-4
j_call: TRBJ2-2
clone_size: .
d_call: .
cdr3_length: 11
cdr3_aa: CARTHAGELFF
cdr3_nt: TGTGCCAGGACTCACGCCGGGGAGCTGTTTTTT

v_call: TRBV20-1
j_call: TRBJ2-5
clone_size: .
d_call: TRBD1
cdr3_length: 14
cdr3_aa: CSAARSGGWETQYF
cdr3_nt: TGCAGTGCCGCCCGGTCAGGGGGTTGGGAGACCCAGTACTTC

v_call: TRBV6-1
j_call: TRBJ1-1
clone_size: .
d_call: TRBD1
cdr3_length: 13
cdr3_aa: CASHGTGRTEAFF
cdr3_nt: TGTGCCAGTCACGGGACAGGTCGGACTGAAGCTTTCTTT

v_call: TRBV12-3/TRBV12-4
j_call: TRBJ2-4
clone_size: .
d_call: .
cdr3_length: 16
cdr3_aa: CASSLQAELAKNIQYF
cdr3_nt: TGTGCCAGCAGTTTACAAGCGGAGCTAGCCAAAAACATTCAGTACTTC

v_call: TRBV6-1
j_call: TRBJ1-5
clone_size: many
d_call: .
cdr3_length: 13
cdr3_aa: CASSTRTNQPQHF
cdr3_nt: TGTGCCAGCAGCACACGGACCAATCAGCCCCAGCATTTT

v_call: TRBV5-1
j_call: TRBJ1-2
clone_size: .
d_call: TRBD1
cdr3_length: 14
cdr3_aa: CASSVWDSDNGYTF
cdr3_nt: TGCGCCAGCAGCGTCTGGGACAGTGATAATGGCTACACCTTC